This T cell receptor beta chain is from a study of T cell responses to AZD1222 COVID-19 vaccine (dated by TCRdb to about 2021). Study-level background: Because spike-specific TCR depth and breadth did not differ between the two schedules, AZD1222 recipients who got a second dose at roughly 4 weeks were pooled with those who got a second dose at roughly 12 weeks. A total of 233 trial participants underwent TCR sequencing, of whom about 210 received two doses of AZD1222 and 26 received two doses of the MenACWY control vaccine. Trial participants were enrolled by age into subgroups of 18-55, 56-69 and 70-plus years, and around 150, 28 and 57 TCR-sequenced participants, respectively, were included in these subgroups. Study-wide findings and limitations: The 56-69-year group was small, and its depth increase did not reach significance, likely because of low power. Vaccine-associated CD4 TCRs spanned the whole spike protein, with dominant responses in regions 160-218 and 743-854. Conclusions about previously exposed vaccinees were limited because only five to seven AZD1222 recipients were SARS-CoV-2 seropositive at baseline. Epitopes outside the regions mutated in the B.1.351 and B.1.1.7 variants were reportedly recognized by nearly half of the unique spike-specific TCRs. Participants were mostly white British and included more females than males, and it was suggested by the authors that clonal diversity may have been underestimated. Spike-specific TCR breadth and depth rose significantly after two AZD1222 doses compared with day 0 and with MenACWY recipients. No day 14 peak-response samples were available, so repertoires were characterized only after the peak T cell response.

V sheds 0 bases and J sheds 4 bases, leaving 13 bases between their ends. The CDR3, cysteine through phenylalanine, is 15 amino acids long. This entry keeps only the CDR3 DNA: 45 bases, framed from base 1. Via the germline V gene, CDR1 is SNHLY and CDR2 FYNNEI. The time point label, as the study defines it: baseline before first vaccination. Vaccinee samples came from UK trials COV001 and COV002, including a single-blind randomized controlled phase 2/3 trial of AZD1222 (ChAdOx1 nCoV-19) in healthy adults. Trial participant PBMC samples were collected at day 0 and day 28 after the second dose for TCRbeta chain sequencing. As concerns this clone: Its specific antigen is unknown. The input lacks base qualities; no much larger clone sits a single base away.

The CDR3 regions of human TCRbeta chains were analyzed by immunosequencing. Per the source publication's procedure: TCRs in the repertoires were compared against a reference library of SARS-CoV-2-specific TCRs that had been generated with the MIRA antigen-specificity platform. Breadth meant the fraction of unique TCRs that were SARS-CoV-2-associated, whereas depth meant the fraction of total T cells that were SARS-CoV-2-associated. Each spike-specific TCR was assigned to its reactive spike region and to a CD4 or CD8 class using the MIRA data. Log10-transformed breadth and depth values were compared by one-way ANOVA with Sidak's multiple comparisons tests. Drawn from immuneACCESS, this table holds only the in-frame rearrangements with V and J called that TCRdb kept. Clones are partly lost; checked studies trace under half to an unresolved V gene and leave the rest unexplained. The DNA gave D and trimming, while V, J and clone size come from that table. This sample holds 110,000 or so clones; about 90% were observed only once. 7.5% of the sample comes from the top ten.

The sequence was obtained from an adult in good health. Here the sequenced sample was peripheral blood, taken on day 0 of AZD1222 vaccination. Rearrangement joined TRBV2 to TRBJ2-7; possibly the D gene is TRBD2, per 5 matching bases. The DNA reads as follows: TGTGCCAGCAGTGAAGCGTGGCTGCGCGGGTACGAGCAGTACTTC. Protein translation: CASSEAWLRGYEQYF.